The 12 T cell receptor beta chains below were found in one sample sequenced in a study of blood T cells in healthy people across ages. For the second PCR, which ran for about 7 to 11 cycles, a sample-barcoded 5' primer and a J-beta primer mix were used. TCRdb redid the calling of the 5' RACE reads with MiXCR, one entry per CDR3 protein. The sample has roughly 1.9 million distinct CDR3 sequences, roughly 43% seen once. The sequencing sample was made of blood. The origin of the receptors is a human donor in good health.

This clonotype was recorded only once. The chain carries TRBV5-1 and TRBJ1-3, with 7 bases lining up with TRBD1. Germline V CDR1 and CDR2: SGHRS, YFSETQ. V lost 4 bases to trimming and J lost 0 bases; unmatched junction nucleotides: 13. This CDR3 has 18 residues. The CDR3 DNA follows: TGCGCCAGCAGCCCCCGGGACAGCCTCAACCGCTCTGGAAACACCATATATTTT. Translated: CASSPRDSLNRSGNTIYF. The variable domain in full, with the rest retrieved from reference TRBV5-1 and TRBJ1-3, is KAGVTQTPRYLIKTRGQQVTLSCSPISGHRSVSWYQQTPGQGLQFLFEYFSETQRNKGNFPGRFSGRQFSNSRSEMNVSTLELGDSALYLCASSPRDSLNRSGNTIYFGEGSWLTVV.

This clonotype has more than one count but fewer than ten. This chain connects TRBV15 to TRBJ1-2; 7 bases agree with TRBD1. CDR1 LNHNV and CDR2 YYDKDF come from the germline V gene (reference sequence). Trimming removed 2 bases from V and 8 bases from J; junction bases left unmatched: 11. CDR3 length equals 15 residues. CDR3 coding DNA: TGTGCCACCAGCAGAATTAGGGACAGTAACTTGGGCTACACCTTC. This gives the protein CATSRIRDSNLGYTF.

The chain employs TRBV3-1 and TRBJ2-5, with 8 bases that match TRBD1. Germline loops: CDR1 LGHDT, CDR2 YNNKEL (reference sequence). This CDR3 spans 13 amino acids. With 5 bases clipped from V and 4 bases from J, the junction kept 3 bases outside the gene matches. CDR3 coding DNA: TGTGCCAGCAGCACGGACAGGGTAGAGACCCAGTACTTC. As protein: CASSTDRVETQYF.

This clonotype was recorded at least ten times. The chain joins TRBV6-5 to TRBJ2-1; TRBD2 agrees at 8 bases. The V gene end was trimmed by 8 bases and the J gene end by 1 base; junction bases not matched to a gene: 4. CDR1 MNHEY and CDR2 SVGAGI come from the germline V gene. The CDR3 totals 14 residues. Here the CDR3 DNA reads TGTGCCAGCGAACGGGGGGGGTCCTACAATGAGCAGTTCTTC. The encoded protein is CASERGGSYNEQFF.

This clonotype was observed a few times. This rearrangement joins TRBV7-9 to TRBJ1-1; D call uncertain. Germline-derived CDR1 and CDR2 are SEHNR and FQNEAQ (reference sequence). V was trimmed by 0 bases and J by 3 bases, leaving 11 bases between them. The CDR3 spans 15 residues. Written as DNA, the CDR3 is TGTGCCAGCAGCTTAGCGGCCCCGAGGGACACTGAAGCTTTCTTT. Its translation is CASSLAAPRDTEAFF.

This clonotype was counted ten times or more. The rearrangement uses TRBV7-2 and TRBJ2-5; 7 bases line up with TRBD1. The CDR3 extends over 13 amino acids. The germline V gene has CDR1 SGHTA and CDR2 FQGNSA. With V trimmed by 3 bases and J by 3 bases, 1 base remained unmatched. CDR3: CASSFDREETQYF. CDR3 bases: TGTGCCAGCAGCTTCGACAGGGAAGAGACCCAGTACTTC.

The gene calls are TRBV29-1 and TRBJ1-2; the D gene is possibly TRBD1 (6 bases). V lost 3 bases, J lost 4 bases, and 21 bases lay in between. Germline CDR1 SQVTM, CDR2 ANQGSEA. The CDR3 has 16 amino acids. The CDR3 protein is CSVEGAGAKKCYGYTF. DNA for the CDR3: TGCAGCGTTGAGGGGGCAGGGGCGAAAAAATGCTATGGCTACACCTTC. The complete variable domain, with remaining parts taken from reference TRBV29-1 and TRBJ1-2, reads SAVISQKPSRDICQRGTSLTIQCQVDSQVTMMFWYRQQPGQSLTLIATANQGSEATYESGFVIDKFPISRPNLTFSTLTVSNMSPEDSSIYLCSVEGAGAKKCYGYTFGSGTRLTVV.

With respect to this clonotype: Relative to the germline gene, one junction end is altered; a read error may explain this. The chain links TRBV7-7 to TRBJ1-3; D not resolved. Per the germline V gene, CDR1 is SSHAT and CDR2 is FNYEAQ (reference sequence). The CDR3 contains 15 residues. CDR3 coding DNA: TGTGCTAGCAGCCCGTCGTATGGCTCTGGAAACACCATATATTTT. This translates into CASSPSYGSGNTIYF.

The gene calls are TRBV4-3 and TRBJ2-1, with D tentatively TRBD2 (5 bases). The CDR3 is made up of 15 amino acids. Trimming took off 2 bases at V and 13 bases at J, with 21 bases between the two ends. Germline V gives CDR1 LGHNA, CDR2 YSLEER. DNA for the CDR3: TGCGCCAGCAGCCAAAATCATGGCCCTGGGGAGACCCAGTTCTTC. Amino acid sequence: CASSQNHGPGETQFF.

This clonotype occurred a few times. The V and J genes are TRBV20-1 and TRBJ1-5; 7 bases align to TRBD1. With 0 bases clipped from V and 4 bases from J, the junction kept 12 bases outside the gene matches. The length of the CDR3 is 17 residues. Per germline, CDR1 DFQATT and CDR2 SNEGSKA (reference sequence). The chain's CDR3 is CSARDSREGAINQPQHF. The CDR3 DNA sequence: TGCAGTGCTAGAGATTCAAGAGAGGGGGCAATTAATCAGCCCCAGCATTTT.

This chain links TRBV6-2 or TRBV6-3 with TRBJ2-1; 9 bases map to TRBD2. Trimming removed 4 bases from V and 10 bases from J; junction bases left unmatched: 5. The CDR3 has 13 residues. The germline V gene has CDR1 MNHEY and CDR2 SVGEGT. The CDR3 bases are TGTGCCAGCAGTTCGGGACTAGCTGGCGAGCAGTTCTTC. Residues: CASSSGLAGEQFF.

The V and J genes are TRBV20-1 and TRBJ2-2, with D uncertain. This CDR3 region has 14 residues. Germline V gene sequence: CDR1 DFQATT, CDR2 SNEGSKA (reference sequence). Trimming cost V 0 bases and J 3 bases, with 8 bases left between them. CDR3 DNA: TGCAGTGCTAGAGATAGGGTGTACACCGGGGAGCTGTTTTTT. The encoded protein is CSARDRVYTGELFF.